The 28 T cell receptor beta chains presented below share a single source sample, sequenced in a study of early T cells in non-severe SARS-CoV-2 infection. TCRdb passed the 5' RACE reads through MiXCR, listing each CDR3 protein once. The sample records about 110,000 distinct CDR3 sequences, around 12% being singletons. The sample here was whole blood, taken at baseline. These receptor sequences come from an adult who was a healthcare worker with PCR-confirmed SARS-CoV-2 infection or an uninfected control (not recorded which).

In this sample, this clonotype turned up many times. The chain uses TRBV28 and TRBJ2-5, with 9 bases matching TRBD1. The CDR3 has 13 amino acids. V shed 6 bases, J shed 4 bases, and the junction held 3 bases outside the gene matches. The germline CDR1 and CDR2 sequences are MDHEN and SYDVKM. This CDR3 reads CASRGTGRETQYF. The CDR3 nucleotides read TGTGCCAGCAGGGGGACAGGGCGAGAGACCCAGTACTTC.

This clonotype was seen a few times. The chain combines TRBV5-1 with TRBJ1-4, with a weak D call TRBD1 (5 bases). Per germline, CDR1 SGHRS and CDR2 YFSETQ. The length of the CDR3 is 16 residues. V shed 0 bases and J shed 3 bases, with 12 bases lying between them. The DNA of the CDR3 is TGCGCCAGCAGCTTGGACCCGGGGGAGGCTAATGAAAAACTGTTTTTT. Protein: CASSLDPGEANEKLFF.

V usage is TRBV4-1 and J usage is TRBJ2-3; 7 positions match TRBD1. This CDR3 comprises 15 residues. Losses at the gene ends were 0 bases for V and 2 bases for J; bases not matched to a gene: 2. Germline-derived CDR1 and CDR2 are MGHRA and YSYEKL. CDR3 protein: CASSQDRGFTDTQYF. For the CDR3, the DNA is TGCGCCAGCAGCCAAGACAGGGGGTTCACAGATACGCAGTATTTT.

The rearrangement joins TRBV6-6 to TRBJ2-3, with a possible D match to TRBD1 (5 bases). The CDR3 is 17 residues long. The V and J ends lost 8 bases and 0 bases respectively, with 21 bases between them. CDR1 is MNHNY, CDR2 SVGAGI, per germline (reference sequence). CDR3 DNA sequence: TGTGCCAGCGTTAGTCGGACAAATTATTTAAGCACAGATACGCAGTATTTT. Residues: CASVSRTNYLSTDTQYF.

The chain joins TRBV29-1 to TRBJ2-7; TRBD1 or TRBD2 may be the D gene (5 bases each). Germline V gene sequence: CDR1 SQVTM, CDR2 ANQGSEA. The length of the CDR3 is 12 residues. Trimming pared 3 bases from V and 6 bases from J, leaving 12 bases between. DNA of the CDR3: TGCAGCGTTGATGGGGACGGGTTCGAGCAGTACTTC. As protein: CSVDGDGFEQYF.

This chain joins TRBV3-1 and TRBJ2-7; unclear D gene. In germline, CDR1 is LGHDT, CDR2 YNNKEL (reference sequence). Between the trimmed V and J ends, which lost 4 bases and 6 bases, there was a span of 19 bases. This CDR3 region has 15 residues. The CDR3 region is CASSPSGTAAREQYF. For the CDR3, the DNA is TGTGCCAGCAGCCCTTCCGGAACAGCCGCACGCGAGCAGTACTTC.

This clonotype was seen a few times. The V and J genes are TRBV6-1 and TRBJ1-2; TRBD1 is a possible D gene (6 bases). The germline V gene has CDR1 MNHNS and CDR2 SASEGT. The CDR3 covers 13 residues. The V end was cut by 2 bases, the J end by 4 bases, with 8 bases between. CDR3 coding DNA: TGTGCCAGCAGTGAAACAGGGCTCTATGGCTACACCTTC. Its translation: CASSETGLYGYTF.

This clonotype has ten or more counts. V and J are TRBV6-5 and TRBJ1-5; TRBD1 aligns across 7 bases. The CDR3 runs 13 residues. Germline CDR1 and CDR2: MNHEY and SVGAGI. The trim removed 5 bases at V and 4 bases at J, leaving 2 bases unmatched. The DNA for the CDR3 is TGTGCCAGCAGTAGACAGGGTAATCAGCCCCAGCATTTT. This encodes CASSRQGNQPQHF.

The chain employs TRBV10-3 and TRBJ1-4, with 8 bases fitting TRBD1. Germline CDR1 ENHRY, CDR2 SYGVKD. The V segment lost 4 bases and the J segment 5 bases; nucleotides outside the gene matches: 3. This CDR3 comprises 14 residues. Written as DNA, the CDR3 is TGTGCCATCAGTGGGACAGGGTCAAATGAAAAACTGTTTTTT. It specifies CAISGTGSNEKLFF.

This clonotype appeared many times. The J gene is TRBJ2-3, the V gene TRBV20-1, with 9 bases identical to TRBD2. Germline CDR1 is DFQATT and CDR2 is SNEGSKA (reference sequence). The CDR3 spans 14 residues. Germline trimming cut 5 bases from V and 2 bases from J; bases unmatched to any gene: 5. Here the CDR3 reads CSAGSSGTTDTQYF. The DNA of the CDR3 is TGCAGTGCTGGATCTAGCGGGACCACAGATACGCAGTATTTT.

In this sample, this clonotype turned up a few times. CDR3 in amino acids: CASSSDRGSGNTIYF. The CDR3 DNA sequence: TGTGCCAGCAGTTCCGACAGGGGCTCTGGAAACACCATATATTTT. V usage is TRBV6-5 and J usage is TRBJ1-3; 8 nucleotides align to TRBD1. The CDR3 consists of 15 residues. Germline V gene sequence: CDR1 MNHEY, CDR2 SVGAGI. J gave up 0 bases and V 4 bases, and 2 bases lay outside the gene matches.

This chain links TRBV29-1 with TRBJ2-3, with D possibly matching TRBD2 (7 bases). V lost 6 bases and J 2 bases, leaving 15 bases between the germline ends. Germline lookup yields CDR1 SQVTM and CDR2 ANQGSEA. This CDR3 contains 14 residues. The CDR3 region has the DNA TGCAGCGTAGGGGGGGGACCCACCACAGATACGCAGTATTTT. Its protein is CSVGGGPTTDTQYF.

This clonotype was detected only a few times. This chain links TRBV6-6 with TRBJ2-2; TRBD1 is a possible D gene (5 bases). This CDR3 has 17 amino acids. Germline V gene sequence: CDR1 MNHNY, CDR2 SVGAGI (reference sequence). V was clipped by 5 bases and J by 5 bases, with 21 bases between them. CDR3 sequence: CASSRQGSGRQTGELFF. The CDR3 bases are TGTGCCAGCAGTCGCCAGGGTTCCGGCCGTCAGACCGGGGAGCTGTTTTTT.

On this clonotype itself: The junction shows a germline mismatch at one end, possibly a read error. This chain uses TRBV4-1 with TRBJ1-4; D gene unclear. CDR3 length: 15 amino acids. From germline, CDR1 is MGHRA and CDR2 YSYEKL. The CDR3 nucleotides are TGTGCCAGCAGCCAAGTTGGCCTAACTAATGAAAAACTGTTTTTT. As protein: CASSQVGLTNEKLFF.

The sample holds a few counts of this clonotype. This chain uses TRBV19 with TRBJ2-7; the D is unclear. This CDR3 is 13 amino acids long. Germline CDR1 reads LNHDA; CDR2 reads SQIVND (reference sequence). The V gene lost 1 base and the J gene lost 6 bases, with 10 bases spanning the gap. The CDR3: CASSIGPVAEQYF. In DNA, the CDR3 is TGTGCCAGTAGTATAGGACCCGTCGCCGAGCAGTACTTC.

The chain combines TRBV7-3 with TRBJ2-5; 13 bases map to TRBD2. V lost 5 bases to trimming and J lost 1 base; unmatched junction nucleotides: 4. The germline V gene has CDR1 SGHTA and CDR2 FQGTGA. This CDR3 is 16 amino acids long. CDR3 DNA sequence: TGTGCCAGCAGCGCTCGACTAGCGGGGGGCCAAGAGACCCAGTACTTC. Protein: CASSARLAGGQETQYF.

This clonotype was seen many times. V gene TRBV29-1 combines with J gene TRBJ2-4, with a weak D call TRBD2 (6 bases). The CDR3 contains 12 residues. Looked up from germline, CDR1 is SQVTM and CDR2 is ANQGSEA. V dropped 4 bases and J dropped 11 bases, with 15 bases sitting between them. The CDR3 DNA follows: TGCAGCGTTGCTAGGCAGGGAGGTGTTCAGTACTTC. Translated: CSVARQGGVQYF.

The gene calls are TRBV28 and TRBJ2-1, with 7 positions matching TRBD2. In germline, CDR1 is MDHEN, CDR2 SYDVKM. This CDR3 has 14 residues. V shed 8 bases, J shed 7 bases, and the junction held 11 bases outside the gene matches. CDR3 bases: TGTGCCAGCTTCGGATTAGCGGGTAGGAATGAGCAGTTCTTC. This codes for CASFGLAGRNEQFF.

The gene calls are TRBV19 and TRBJ2-6; the D is unclear. Trimming took 2 bases from V and 5 from J, leaving 7 bases between them. The CDR3 extends over 14 amino acids. Germline V gene lookup returns CDR1 LNHDA and CDR2 SQIVND (reference sequence). CDR3 sequence: CASSIRTRANVLTF. CDR3 DNA: TGTGCCAGTAGTATACGAACGAGGGCCAACGTCCTGACTTTC.

Only a few counts were recorded for this clonotype. The rearrangement links TRBV7-9 to TRBJ2-3; 11 positions agree with TRBD2. The germline V gene has CDR1 SEHNR and CDR2 FQNEAQ (reference sequence). The J segment lost 4 bases and the V segment lost 3 bases, leaving 6 bases of the junction unmatched. The CDR3 sequence is 16 residues long. DNA for the CDR3: TGTGCCAGCAGCTTCAGACTAGCGGGAATCCCAGATACGCAGTATTTT. Its translation: CASSFRLAGIPDTQYF.

This clonotype was picked up a small number of times. This chain links TRBV6-4 with TRBJ2-3; D is unresolved. The CDR3 extends over 14 amino acids. The germline CDR1 and CDR2 sequences are MRHNA and SNTAGT. V dropped 6 bases and J dropped 7 bases, with 17 bases sitting between them. Here the CDR3 reads CASSLDSNQHTQYF. CDR3 sequence (DNA): TGTGCCAGCAGCCTCGACTCAAACCAACATACGCAGTATTTT.

The chain employs TRBV28 and TRBJ1-5; TRBD1 is a possible D gene (5 bases). The CDR3 loop spans 11 amino acids. V dropped 6 bases and J dropped 7 bases, with 7 bases sitting between them. Germline lookup yields CDR1 MDHEN and CDR2 SYDVKM. CDR3 DNA sequence: TGTGCCAGCAGGGGGGGGCAGCCCCAGCATTTT. Translated, it gives CASRGGQPQHF.

This clonotype was picked up many times. The chain couples TRBV14 to TRBJ1-2; no reliable D call. Germline CDR1 and CDR2: SGHDN and FVKESK. V shed 2 bases and J shed 4 bases, with 11 bases lying between them. CDR3 length: 14 amino acids. The CDR3 DNA sequence: TGTGCCAGCAGCCAATTCACGGGTCGCTATGGCTACACCTTC. It codes for CASSQFTGRYGYTF.

This clonotype was detected a few times. The J gene is TRBJ2-2, the V gene TRBV4-1; 9 nucleotides agree with TRBD1. Germline values: CDR1 MGHRA, CDR2 YSYEKL. The CDR3 is 15 residues long. V lost 5 bases, J lost 4 bases, and 5 bases stayed unmatched. CDR3 region: CASSYRDRATGELFF. The CDR3, as DNA: TGCGCCAGCAGCTACCGGGACAGGGCCACCGGGGAGCTGTTTTTT.

In its sample, this clonotype was seen a few times. This chain links TRBV7-2 with TRBJ2-3, with 7 bases that match TRBD2. The CDR3 contains 14 residues. Germline CDR1 reads SGHTA; CDR2 reads FQGNSA. CDR3 loop: CVSRRGGTTDTQYF. In DNA form, the CDR3 reads TGTGTCTCACGGCGCGGGGGTACCACAGATACGCAGTATTTT.

This clonotype was detected a few times. This chain connects TRBV28 to TRBJ2-7; 14 nucleotides line up with TRBD2. Germline V gene lookup returns CDR1 MDHEN and CDR2 SYDVKM. The CDR3 covers 16 residues. V trimming: 6 bases; J trimming: 4 bases; junction bases outside the gene matches: 8. CDR3 sequence (DNA): TGTGCCAGCAGCCCGAGACTAGCGGGAGGGGGTTACGAGCAGTACTTC. Translated: CASSPRLAGGGYEQYF.

This clonotype appeared many times. This chain links TRBV5-4 with TRBJ2-3; D may be TRBD2 (5 bases). The CDR3 is 14 amino acids. Trimming took off 3 bases at V and 4 bases at J, with 12 bases between the two ends. CDR1 and CDR2 from the germline V gene are SGHNT and YYREEE (reference sequence). The CDR3 nucleotides are TGTGCCAGCAGCTCCCGGCCAGCGGCAGATACGCAGTATTTT. Its protein product is CASSSRPAADTQYF. The full variable domain, completed using reference TRBV5-4 and TRBJ2-3, is ETGVTQSPTHLIKTRGQQVTLRCSSQSGHNTVSWYQQALGQGPQFIFQYYREEENGRGNFPPRFSGLQFPNYSSELNVNALELDDSALYLCASSSRPAADTQYFGPGTRLTVL.

This chain joins TRBV20-1 and TRBJ1-6; maybe TRBD1 (5 bases). The germline CDR1 and CDR2 sequences are DFQATT and SNEGSKA (reference sequence). The V gene lost 0 bases and the J gene lost 9 bases, with 12 bases spanning the gap. This CDR3 comprises 14 residues. CDR3 loop: CSAREGDGSSPLHF. The CDR3 DNA sequence: TGCAGTGCTAGAGAAGGGGACGGGAGTTCACCCCTCCACTTT.